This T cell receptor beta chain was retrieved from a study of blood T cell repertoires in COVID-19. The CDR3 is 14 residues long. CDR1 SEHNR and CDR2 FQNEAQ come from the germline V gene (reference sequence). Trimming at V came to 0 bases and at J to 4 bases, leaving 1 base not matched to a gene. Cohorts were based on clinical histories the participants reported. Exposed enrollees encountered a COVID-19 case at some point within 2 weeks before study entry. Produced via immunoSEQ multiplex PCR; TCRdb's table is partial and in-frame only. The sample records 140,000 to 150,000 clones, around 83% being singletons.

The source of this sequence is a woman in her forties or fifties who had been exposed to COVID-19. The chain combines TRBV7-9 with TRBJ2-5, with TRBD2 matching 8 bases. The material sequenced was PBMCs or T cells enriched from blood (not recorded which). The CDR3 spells CASSLASGAETQYF. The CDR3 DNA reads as TGTGCCAGCAGCTTAGCTAGCGGGGCAGAGACCCAGTACTTC.